This is a list of T cell receptor beta chains from one sample in a study of cytomegalovirus exposure and HLA in healthy donors. Sequencing used immunoSEQ multiplex PCR; TCRdb keeps in-frame clones, though not all of them. The sample lists some 120,000 clones; over 60% were seen once. The sequenced sample was PBMCs. These receptors were taken from a young woman in good health and CMV-seropositive. CDR3s include the opening cysteine and the closing phenylalanine or tryptophan. A D gene is named only where the DNA matches it firmly. Where a row states a size, it is once, few, many or the class of an expanded clone; other rows omit it.

j_gene | v_gene | d_gene | abundance | CDR3nt | CDR3aa
TRBJ2-2 | TRBV7-8 | TRBD1 | . | TGTGCCAGCAGCCACCGGGACAGCACCGGGGAGCTGTTTTTT | CASSHRDSTGELFF
TRBJ2-3 | TRBV5-6 | TRBD1 | . | TGTGCCAGCAGCTCCATCCTGGACAGGGGTGGTACGCAGTATTTT | CASSSILDRGGTQYF
TRBJ1-2 | TRBV19 | TRBD1 | . | TGTGCCAGTAGCCGGGACAGGGGTAACTATGGCTACACCTTC | CASSRDRGNYGYTF
TRBJ2-7 | TRBV19 | . | . | TGTGCCAGTAGTATAGTCCTGGACAGCGCCTACGAGCAGTACTTC | CASSIVLDSAYEQYF
TRBJ1-1 | TRBV21-1 | . | . | TGTGCCAGCAGCCAAAGGTGGCAGGGGGATCAGGGCACTGAAGCTTTCTTT | CASSQRWQGDQGTEAFF
TRBJ1-5 | TRBV18 | . | . | TGTGCCAGCTCACTCACAGATAGCAATCAGCCCCAGCATTTT | CASSLTDSNQPQHF
TRBJ1-2 | TRBV28 | . | once | TGTGCCAGCAGTTCGACAGCGTTGAACTATGGCTACACCTTC | CASSSTALNYGYTF
TRBJ1-3 | TRBV28 | . | . | TGTGCCAGCATTTCAGGGGAGGGAAACACCATATATTTT | CASISGEGNTIYF
TRBJ2-5 | TRBV4-1 | . | . | TGCGCCAGCAGCCAGCTTCGGGGGGCCAAAGAAGAGACCCAGTACTTC | CASSQLRGAKEETQYF
TRBJ1-2 | TRBV5-1 | . | few | TGCGCCAGCAGCTTGGATTCAAGGGGCGGCTATGGCTACACCTTC | CASSLDSRGGYGYTF
TRBJ1-1 | TRBV7-9 | . | . | TGTGCCAGCAGCCCTTGGGGGGGGACGGGCGGGGAAGCTTTCTTT | CASSPWGGTGGEAFF
TRBJ2-4 | TRBV2 | TRBD2 | . | TGTGCCAGCAAGGGAACGGGGGGAAACATTCAGTACTTC | CASKGTGGNIQYF
TRBJ2-1 | TRBV4-2 | . | . | TGTGCCAGCAGCCAAGGTCCGGGTAAGAAGCACCCTGAGCAGTTCTTC | CASSQGPGKKHPEQFF
TRBJ1-1 | TRBV6-6 | . | . | TGTGCCAGCAGTTACAGGGGAGGGTCTAAGGACACTGAAGCTTTCTTT | CASSYRGGSKDTEAFF
TRBJ2-7 | TRBV2 | . | once | TGTGCCAGCAGTAGTCCGAGACAGCGTACATTCGCCACCTACGAGCAGTACTTC | CASSSPRQRTFATYEQYF
TRBJ2-5 | TRBV2 | . | . | TGTGCCAGCAGGGGAGGACGGTACCAAGAGACCCAGTACTTC | CASRGGRYQETQYF
TRBJ2-1 | TRBV2 | TRBD1 | . | TGTGCCAGCAGTGAAGACAGGGGAGAGCAGTTCTTC | CASSEDRGEQFF
TRBJ1-5 | TRBV6-5 | . | . | TGTGCCAGCAGTACCCGAGGGGGTAGTGATCAGCCCCAGCATTTT | CASSTRGGSDQPQHF
TRBJ1-4 | TRBV7-2 | TRBD1 | . | TGTGCCAGCAGCTCACAATCAGGGGGGTTTAATGAAAAACTGTTTTTT | CASSSQSGGFNEKLFF
TRBJ2-1 | TRBV5-4 | TRBD2 | . | TGTGCCAGCAGCTCTACGGGACTAGCGGGAGCGGGGGAGCAGTTCTTC | CASSSTGLAGAGEQFF
TRBJ2-3 | TRBV19 | . | . | TGTGCCAGTAGTATTGGCAGTTACACAGATACGCAGTATTTT | CASSIGSYTDTQYF
TRBJ1-2 | TRBV27 | TRBD1 | once | TGTGCCAGCAGTTTCACAGGGGGTAGGGGCTACACCTTC | CASSFTGGRGYTF
TRBJ1-2 | TRBV7-2 | TRBD1 | . | TGTGCCAGCAGCTTAGGACAGGGGAGCGGATACACCTTC | CASSLGQGSGYTF
TRBJ2-7 | TRBV4-1 | TRBD1 | . | TGCGCCAGCAGCCATACATGGGTCAGGGGGCACGAGCAGTACTTC | CASSHTWVRGHEQYF
TRBJ1-1 | TRBV5-6 | TRBD1 | once | TGTGCCAGCAGCTCGACAGGGGGCTGGCTCCTTATGAACACTGAAGCTTTCTTT | CASSSTGGWLLMNTEAFF
TRBJ2-3 | TRBV10-2 | TRBD2 | . | TGCGCACCCGGGGGGGGCCTTCCGACGGATACGCAGTATTTT | CAPGGGLPTDTQYF
TRBJ2-7 | TRBV18 | . | . | TGTGCCAGCTCACCAGACTCATACGAGCAGTACTTC | CASSPDSYEQYF